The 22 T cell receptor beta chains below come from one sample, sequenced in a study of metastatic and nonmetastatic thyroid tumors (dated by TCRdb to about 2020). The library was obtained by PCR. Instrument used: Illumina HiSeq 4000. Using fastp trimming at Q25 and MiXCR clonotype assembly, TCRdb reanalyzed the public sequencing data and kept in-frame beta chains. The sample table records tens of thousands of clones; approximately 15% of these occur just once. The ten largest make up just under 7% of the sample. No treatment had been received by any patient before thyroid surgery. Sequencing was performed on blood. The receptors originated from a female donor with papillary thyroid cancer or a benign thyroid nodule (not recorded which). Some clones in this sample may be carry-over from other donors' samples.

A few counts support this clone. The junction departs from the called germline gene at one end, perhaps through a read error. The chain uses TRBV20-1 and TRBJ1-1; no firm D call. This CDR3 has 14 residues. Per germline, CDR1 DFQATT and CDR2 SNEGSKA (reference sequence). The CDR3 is CSARRRTSNTEAFF. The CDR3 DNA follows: TGCAGTGCTAGACGTAGGACCTCGAACACCGAAGCTTTCTTT.

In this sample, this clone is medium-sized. CDR3 loop: CATSKQGPIDNEQFF. Here the CDR3 DNA reads TGTGCCACCAGTAAACAGGGTCCTATCGACAATGAGCAGTTCTTC. The rearrangement links TRBV24-1 to TRBJ2-1, with D maybe TRBD1 (6 bases). Germline values: CDR1 KGHDR, CDR2 SFDVKD. Trimming shortened V by 6 bases and J by 5 bases, and 16 bases separated the two germline ends. The CDR3 covers 15 residues.

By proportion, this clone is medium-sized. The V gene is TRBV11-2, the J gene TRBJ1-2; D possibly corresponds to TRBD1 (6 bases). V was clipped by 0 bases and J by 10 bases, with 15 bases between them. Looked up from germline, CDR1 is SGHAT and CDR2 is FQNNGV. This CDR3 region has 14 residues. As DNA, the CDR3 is TGTGCCAGCAGCTTAGACAGGGGTGGGGAACTCTACACCTTC. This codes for CASSLDRGGELYTF.

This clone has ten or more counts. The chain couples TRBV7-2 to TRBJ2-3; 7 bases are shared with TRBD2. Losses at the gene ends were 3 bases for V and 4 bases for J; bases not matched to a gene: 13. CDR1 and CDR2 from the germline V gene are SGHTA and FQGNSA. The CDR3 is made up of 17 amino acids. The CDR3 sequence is CASSFFGREYGPDTQYF. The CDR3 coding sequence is TGTGCCAGCAGCTTTTTCGGGCGGGAGTACGGTCCAGATACGCAGTATTTT.

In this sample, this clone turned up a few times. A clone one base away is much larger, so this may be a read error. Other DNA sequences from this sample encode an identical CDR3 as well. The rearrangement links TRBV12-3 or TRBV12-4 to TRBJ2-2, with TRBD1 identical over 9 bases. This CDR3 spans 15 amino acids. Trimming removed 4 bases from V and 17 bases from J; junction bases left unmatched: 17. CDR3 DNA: TGTGCCAGCAGTTCTACAGGGGGCGCCGGCGGGGAGCCTTTTTTT. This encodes CASSSTGGAGGEPFF.

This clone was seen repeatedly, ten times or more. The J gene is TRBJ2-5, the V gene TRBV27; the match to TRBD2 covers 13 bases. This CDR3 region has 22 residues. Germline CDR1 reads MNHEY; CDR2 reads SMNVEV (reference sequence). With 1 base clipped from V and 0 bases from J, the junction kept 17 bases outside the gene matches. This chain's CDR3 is CASSLYSWGRTSGSGYQETQYF. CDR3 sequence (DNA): TGTGCCAGCAGTTTATATTCGTGGGGGCGGACTAGCGGGAGTGGGTACCAAGAGACCCAGTACTTC.

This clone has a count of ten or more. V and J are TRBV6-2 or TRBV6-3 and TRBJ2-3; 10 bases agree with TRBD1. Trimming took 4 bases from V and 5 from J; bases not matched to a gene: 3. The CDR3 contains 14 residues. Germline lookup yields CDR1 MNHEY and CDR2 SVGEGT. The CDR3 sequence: CASSFRTGGDTQYF. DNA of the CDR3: TGTGCCAGCAGTTTCCGGACAGGGGGAGATACGCAGTATTTT.

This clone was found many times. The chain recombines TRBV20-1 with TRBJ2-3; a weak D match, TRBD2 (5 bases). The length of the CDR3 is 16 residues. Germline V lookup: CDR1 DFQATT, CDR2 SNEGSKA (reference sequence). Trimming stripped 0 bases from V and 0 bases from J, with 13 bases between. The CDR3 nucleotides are TGCAGTGCTAGAGAAAGAGAGGGAGTAAGCACAGATACGCAGTATTTT. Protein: CSAREREGVSTDTQYF.

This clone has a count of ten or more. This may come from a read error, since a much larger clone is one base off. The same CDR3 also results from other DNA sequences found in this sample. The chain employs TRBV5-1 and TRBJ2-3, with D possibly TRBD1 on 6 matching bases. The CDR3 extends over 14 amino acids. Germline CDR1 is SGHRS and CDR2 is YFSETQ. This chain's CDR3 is CASSRDTSTDTQYF. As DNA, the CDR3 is TGCGCCAGCAGCCGGGACACGAGCACAGATACGCAGTACTTT. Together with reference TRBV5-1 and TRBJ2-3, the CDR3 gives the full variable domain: KAGVTQTPRYLIKTRGQQVTLSCSPISGHRSVSWYQQTPGQGLQFLFEYFSETQRNKGNFPGRFSGRQFSNSRSEMNVSTLELGDSALYLCASSRDTSTDTQYFGPGTRLTVL.

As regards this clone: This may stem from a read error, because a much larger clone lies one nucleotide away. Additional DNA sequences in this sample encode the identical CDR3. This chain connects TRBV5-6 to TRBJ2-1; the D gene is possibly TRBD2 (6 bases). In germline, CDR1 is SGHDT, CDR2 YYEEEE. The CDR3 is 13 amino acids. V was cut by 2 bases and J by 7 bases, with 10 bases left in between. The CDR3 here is CASSFGGSNEQFF. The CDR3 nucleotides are TGTGCCAGCAGCTTTGGGGGGAGTAATGAGCAGTTCTTC.

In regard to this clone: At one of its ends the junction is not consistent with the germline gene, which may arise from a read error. The CDR3 nucleotides read TGTGCCAGCAGCCGGGACAGGTTAATGGGGAATGATCAGTTCTTC. Its protein product is CASSRDRLMGNDQFF. The chain has TRBV6-1 and TRBJ2-5; TRBD1 matches at 8 bases. The J call may be wrong; the DNA end is better matched by TRBJ2-1. CDR1 and CDR2 (germline): MNHNS, SASEGT. This CDR3 has 15 amino acids.

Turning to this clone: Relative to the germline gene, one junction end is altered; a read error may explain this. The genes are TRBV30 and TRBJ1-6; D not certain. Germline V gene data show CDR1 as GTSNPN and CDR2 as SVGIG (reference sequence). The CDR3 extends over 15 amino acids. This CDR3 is CAWSVQSSYDSPLHF. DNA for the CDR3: TGTGCCTGGAGTGTACAGAGCTCCTATGATTCACCCCTCCACTTT.

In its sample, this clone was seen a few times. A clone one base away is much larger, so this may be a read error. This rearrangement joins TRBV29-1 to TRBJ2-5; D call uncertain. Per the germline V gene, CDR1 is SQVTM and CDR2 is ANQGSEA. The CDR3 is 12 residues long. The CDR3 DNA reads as TGCATCGTAGCATTGTACCAAGAGACCCAGTACTTC. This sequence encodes CIVALYQETQYF. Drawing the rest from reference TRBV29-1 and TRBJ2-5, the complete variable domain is SAVISQKPSRDICQRGTSLTIQCQVDSQVTMMFWYRQQPGQSLTLIATANQGSEATYESGFVIDKFPISRPNLTFSTLTVSNMSPEDSSIYLCIVALYQETQYFGPGTRLLVL.

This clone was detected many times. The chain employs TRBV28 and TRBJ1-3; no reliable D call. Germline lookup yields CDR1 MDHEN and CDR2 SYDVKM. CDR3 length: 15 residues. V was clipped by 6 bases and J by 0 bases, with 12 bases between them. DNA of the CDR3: TGTGCCAGCAGCCTTCGGAGAGTCTCTGGAAACACCATATATTTT. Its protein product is CASSLRRVSGNTIYF.

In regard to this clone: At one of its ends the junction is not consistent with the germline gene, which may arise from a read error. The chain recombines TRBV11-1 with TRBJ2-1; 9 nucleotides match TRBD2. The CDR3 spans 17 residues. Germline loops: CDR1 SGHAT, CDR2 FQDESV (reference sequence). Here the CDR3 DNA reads TGTGCCGGCAGACCCCCTGGGGCTAGCGGGACAAAAAATGAGCAGTTCTTC. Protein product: CAGRPPGASGTKNEQFF. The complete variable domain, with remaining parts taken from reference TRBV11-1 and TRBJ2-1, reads EAEVAQSPRYKITEKSQAVAFWCDPISGHATLYWYRQILGQGPELLVQFQDESVVDDSQLPKDRFSAERLKGVDSTLKIQPAELGDSAMYLCAGRPPGASGTKNEQFFGPGTRLTVL.

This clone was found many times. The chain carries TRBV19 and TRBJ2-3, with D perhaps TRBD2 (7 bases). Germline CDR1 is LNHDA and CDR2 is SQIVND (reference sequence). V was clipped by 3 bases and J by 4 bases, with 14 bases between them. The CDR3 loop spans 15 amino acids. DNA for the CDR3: TGTGCCAGTAGTATTCGGGGGGCGTCTGCAGATACGCAGTATTTT. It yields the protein CASSIRGASADTQYF.

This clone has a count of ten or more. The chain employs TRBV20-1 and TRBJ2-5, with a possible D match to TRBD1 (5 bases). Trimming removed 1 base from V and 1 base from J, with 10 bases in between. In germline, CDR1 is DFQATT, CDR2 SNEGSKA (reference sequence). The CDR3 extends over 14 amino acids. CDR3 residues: CSARGGSAQETQYF. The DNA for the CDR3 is TGCAGTGCTAGAGGGGGCAGCGCCCAAGAGACCCAGTACTTC.

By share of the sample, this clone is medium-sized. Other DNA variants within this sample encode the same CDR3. DNA of the CDR3: TGTGCCAGCAGTTACGGGGGACTCCAATACGAGCAGTACTTC. Translating it yields CASSYGGLQYEQYF. The gene calls are TRBV6-5 and TRBJ2-7; TRBD2 is a possible D gene (6 bases). This CDR3 is built from 14 residues. Germline V gene lookup returns CDR1 MNHEY and CDR2 SVGAGI. The V gene lost 2 bases and the J gene lost 4 bases, with 12 bases spanning the gap.

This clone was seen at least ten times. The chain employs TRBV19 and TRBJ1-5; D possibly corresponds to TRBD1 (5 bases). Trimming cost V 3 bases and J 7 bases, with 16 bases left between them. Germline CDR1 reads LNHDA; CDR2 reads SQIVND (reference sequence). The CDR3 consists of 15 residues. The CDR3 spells CASSMSRAVRQPQHF. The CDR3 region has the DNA TGTGCCAGTAGTATGTCCAGGGCAGTCAGACAGCCCCAGCATTTT.

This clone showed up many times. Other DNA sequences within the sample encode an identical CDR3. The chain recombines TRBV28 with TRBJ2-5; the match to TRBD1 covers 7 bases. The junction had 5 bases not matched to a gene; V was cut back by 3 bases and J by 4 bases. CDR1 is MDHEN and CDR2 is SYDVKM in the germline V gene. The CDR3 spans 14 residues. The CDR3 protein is CASSFLQGRETQYF. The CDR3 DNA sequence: TGTGCCAGCAGTTTTCTACAGGGGAGAGAGACCCAGTACTTC.

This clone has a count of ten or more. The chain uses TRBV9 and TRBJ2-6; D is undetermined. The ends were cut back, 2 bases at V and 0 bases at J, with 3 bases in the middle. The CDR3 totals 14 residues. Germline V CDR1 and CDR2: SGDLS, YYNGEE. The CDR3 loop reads CASSVDSGANVLTF. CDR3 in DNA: TGTGCCAGCAGCGTGGACTCTGGGGCCAACGTCCTGACTTTC.

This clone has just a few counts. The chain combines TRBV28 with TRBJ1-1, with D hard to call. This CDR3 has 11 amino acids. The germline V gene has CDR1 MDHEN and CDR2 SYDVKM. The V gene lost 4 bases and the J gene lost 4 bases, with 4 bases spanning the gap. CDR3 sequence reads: CASSYSTEAFF. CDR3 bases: TGTGCCAGCAGTTACAGCACTGAAGCTTTCTTT.